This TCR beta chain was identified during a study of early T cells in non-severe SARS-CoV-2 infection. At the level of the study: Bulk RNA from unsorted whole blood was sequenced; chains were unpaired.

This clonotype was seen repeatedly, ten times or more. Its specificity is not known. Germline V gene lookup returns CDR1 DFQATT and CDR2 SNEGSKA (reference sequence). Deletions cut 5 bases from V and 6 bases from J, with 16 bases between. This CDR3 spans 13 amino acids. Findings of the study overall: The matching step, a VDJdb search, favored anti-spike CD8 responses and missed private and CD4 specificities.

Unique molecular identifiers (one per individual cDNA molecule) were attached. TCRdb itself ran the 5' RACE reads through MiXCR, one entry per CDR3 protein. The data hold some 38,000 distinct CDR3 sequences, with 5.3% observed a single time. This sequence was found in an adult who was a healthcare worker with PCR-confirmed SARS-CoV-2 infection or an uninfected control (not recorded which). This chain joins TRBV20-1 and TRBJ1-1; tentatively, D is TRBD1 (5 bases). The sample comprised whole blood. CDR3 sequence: CSALTDLFSEAFF. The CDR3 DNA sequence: TGCAGTGCTCTGACAGACTTATTTTCTGAAGCTTTCTTT.